This T cell receptor (beta chain) came from a study of T-cell memory formation after mild COVID-19. Germline lookup yields CDR1 SGHTA and CDR2 FQGTGA. The CDR3 loop spans 16 amino acids. V was trimmed by 5 bases and J by 6 bases, leaving 19 bases between them. This clonotype was seen a few times. One entry per CDR3 protein results from TCRdb running MiXCR on the 5' RACE reads. The data show about 200,000 distinct CDR3 sequences, 16% seen once. This clonotype was sampled from an adult woman who had mild COVID-19 (a few samples of this study predate the infection). Cell type and time point are not known. Sequenced input: PBMCs or a T cell subset sorted from them (not recorded which). J is TRBJ2-2 and V is TRBV7-3; either TRBD1 or TRBD2 may fit D (5 bases each). The CDR3 DNA follows: TGTGCCAGCAGCAGAAGTGGGGGTAGTAAGCCCGGGGAGCTGTTTTTT. Translated: CASSRSGGSKPGELFF.